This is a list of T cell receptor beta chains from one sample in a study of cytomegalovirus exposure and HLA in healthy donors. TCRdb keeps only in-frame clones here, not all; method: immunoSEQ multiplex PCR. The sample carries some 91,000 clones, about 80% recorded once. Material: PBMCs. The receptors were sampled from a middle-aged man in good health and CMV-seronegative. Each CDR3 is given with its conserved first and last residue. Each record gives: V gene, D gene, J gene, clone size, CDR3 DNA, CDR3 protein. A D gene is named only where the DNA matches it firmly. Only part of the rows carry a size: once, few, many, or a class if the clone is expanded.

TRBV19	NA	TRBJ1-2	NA	TGTGCCAGTAGTATCGGGACTCCCCTCTATGGCTACACCTTC	CASSIGTPLYGYTF
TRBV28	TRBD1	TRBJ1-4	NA	TGTGCCAGCAGTTTCGGACAGGGGGGGACTAATGAAAAACTGTTTTTT	CASSFGQGGTNEKLFF
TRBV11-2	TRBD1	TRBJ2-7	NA	TGTGCCAGCAGCTTCATGCCAGGGGGCTACGAGCAGTACTTC	CASSFMPGGYEQYF
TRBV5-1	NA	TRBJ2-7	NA	TGCGCCAGCAGCTTGTATGCGGGAAACTACGAGCAGTACTTC	CASSLYAGNYEQYF
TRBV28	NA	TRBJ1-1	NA	TGTGCCAGCAGTTTGCTCCCGACATTGGGCACTGAAGCTTTCTTT	CASSLLPTLGTEAFF
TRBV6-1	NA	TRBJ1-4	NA	TGTGCCAGCAGTGATCGGCGGCAGGGGATTGAAAAACTGTTTTTT	CASSDRRQGIEKLFF
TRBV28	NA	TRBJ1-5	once	TGTGCCAGCAGTTTTTGGGGCCTGACCCAGCCCCAGCATTTT	CASSFWGLTQPQHF
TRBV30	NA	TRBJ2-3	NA	TGTGCCTGGGACCCCGGTTGGGCGTCAGATACGCAGTATTTT	CAWDPGWASDTQYF
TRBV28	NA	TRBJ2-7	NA	TGTGCCAGCAGCCGAAGAGACAACTCCTACGAGCAGTACTTC	CASSRRDNSYEQYF
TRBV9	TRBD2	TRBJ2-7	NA	TGTGCCAGCAGCGATCCCAACGGGGGGGGCATCGTGGCTAGCGGGAGTCTCTACGAGCAGTACTTC	CASSDPNGGGIVASGSLYEQYF
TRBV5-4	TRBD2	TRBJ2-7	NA	TGTGCCAGCAGCTTGGGACTAGCGCAAAGCTCCTACGAGCAGTACTTC	CASSLGLAQSSYEQYF
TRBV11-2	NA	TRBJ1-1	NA	TGTGCCAGCAGCTCTCCACTCCATAAGCGGGACACTGAAGCTTTCTTT	CASSSPLHKRDTEAFF
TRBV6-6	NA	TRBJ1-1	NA	TGTGCCAGCAGCCGCGAGGATACCCTGCCCACTGAAGCTTTCTTT	CASSREDTLPTEAFF
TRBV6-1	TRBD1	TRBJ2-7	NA	TGTGCCAGCAGTGAAACCGGACAGGGTTCCTACGAGCAGTACTTC	CASSETGQGSYEQYF